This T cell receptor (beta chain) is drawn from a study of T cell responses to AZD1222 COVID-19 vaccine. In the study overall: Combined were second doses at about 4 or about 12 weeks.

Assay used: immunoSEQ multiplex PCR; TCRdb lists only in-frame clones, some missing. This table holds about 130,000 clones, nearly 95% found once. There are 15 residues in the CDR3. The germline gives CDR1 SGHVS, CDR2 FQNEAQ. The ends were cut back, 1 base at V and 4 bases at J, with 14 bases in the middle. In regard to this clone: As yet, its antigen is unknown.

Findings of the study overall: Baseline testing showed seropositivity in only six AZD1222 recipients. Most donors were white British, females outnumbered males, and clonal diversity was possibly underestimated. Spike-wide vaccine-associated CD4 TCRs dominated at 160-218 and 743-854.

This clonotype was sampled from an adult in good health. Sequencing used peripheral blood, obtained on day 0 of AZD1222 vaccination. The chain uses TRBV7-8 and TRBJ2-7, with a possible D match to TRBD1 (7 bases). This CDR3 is CASSLVGRGEYEQYF. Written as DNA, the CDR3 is TGTGCCAGCAGCTTAGTGGGCAGGGGGGAATACGAGCAGTACTTC.